These 3 T cell receptor beta chains originate from one sample sequenced in a study of T cells after yellow fever vaccination. TCRdb ran MiXCR on the 5' RACE reads and lists one entry per CDR3 protein. This sample has roughly 70,000 distinct CDR3 sequences; 7.5% to 8% occur once, and the top ten carry about 40%. This sample comprised CD8+ T cells sorted from PBMCs, obtained on the day of the yellow fever booster vaccination. The receptor set was obtained from a man between 25 and 39 years old who received the YFV17D yellow fever vaccine.

This clonotype came up a few times. The V and J genes are TRBV5-1 and TRBJ2-1; D is undetermined. This CDR3 region has 15 residues. Germline V CDR1 and CDR2: SGHRS, YFSETQ. With 4 bases removed from V and 5 bases from J, the gap between germline ends came to 16 bases. The CDR3 loop reads CASSPLQATHNEQFF. DNA for the CDR3: TGCGCCAGCAGCCCCCTCCAAGCAACCCACAATGAGCAGTTCTTC.

The table lists this clonotype with a few counts. The chain couples TRBV7-9 to TRBJ2-6; 8 nucleotides line up with TRBD1. Germline trimming cut 5 bases from V and 2 bases from J; bases unmatched to any gene: 5. Germline V lookup: CDR1 SEHNR, CDR2 FQNEAQ (reference sequence). The CDR3 runs to 16 residues. The CDR3 here is CASSISGGTGANVLTF. The CDR3 nucleotides are TGTGCCAGCAGCATTTCAGGGGGCACTGGGGCCAACGTCCTGACTTTC.

The table lists this clonotype with a few counts. The CDR3 protein is CSAPGQGAGEQFF. DNA for the CDR3: TGCAGCGCACCGGGACAGGGGGCTGGTGAGCAGTTCTTC. The chain carries TRBV29-1 and TRBJ2-1; 12 nucleotides line up with TRBD1. Germline values: CDR1 SQVTM, CDR2 ANQGSEA. The V and J ends lost 7 bases and 9 bases, in that order; junction bases with no gene match: 7. The CDR3 consists of 13 residues.